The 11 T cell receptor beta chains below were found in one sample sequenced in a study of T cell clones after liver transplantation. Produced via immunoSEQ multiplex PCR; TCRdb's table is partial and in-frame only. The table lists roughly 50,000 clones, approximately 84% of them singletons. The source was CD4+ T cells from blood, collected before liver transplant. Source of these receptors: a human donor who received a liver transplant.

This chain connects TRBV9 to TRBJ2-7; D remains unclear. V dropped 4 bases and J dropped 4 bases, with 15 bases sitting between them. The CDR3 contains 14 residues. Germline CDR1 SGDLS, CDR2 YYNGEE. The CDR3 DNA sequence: TGTGCCAGCAGCTCTCATAATGGGCCGTACGAGCAGTACTTC. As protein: CASSSHNGPYEQYF.

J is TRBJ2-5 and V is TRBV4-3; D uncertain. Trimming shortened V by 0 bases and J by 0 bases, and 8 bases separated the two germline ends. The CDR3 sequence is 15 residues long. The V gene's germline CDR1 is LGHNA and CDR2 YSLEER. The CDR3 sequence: CASSQERRYQETQYF. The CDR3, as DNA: TGCGCCAGCAGCCAAGAACGACGGTACCAAGAGACCCAGTACTTC.

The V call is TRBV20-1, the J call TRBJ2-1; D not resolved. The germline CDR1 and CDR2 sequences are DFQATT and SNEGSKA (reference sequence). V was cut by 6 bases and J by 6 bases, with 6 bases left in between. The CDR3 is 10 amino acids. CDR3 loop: CSAPFNEQFF. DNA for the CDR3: TGCAGTGCCCCATTCAATGAGCAGTTCTTC.

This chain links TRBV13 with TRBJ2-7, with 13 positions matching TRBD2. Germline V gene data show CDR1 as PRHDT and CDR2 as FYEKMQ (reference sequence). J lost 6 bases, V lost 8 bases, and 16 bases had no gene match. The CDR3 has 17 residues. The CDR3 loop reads CASQTGTSGTWASEQYF. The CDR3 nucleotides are TGTGCCAGCCAAACCGGGACTAGCGGGACTTGGGCCTCCGAGCAGTACTTC.

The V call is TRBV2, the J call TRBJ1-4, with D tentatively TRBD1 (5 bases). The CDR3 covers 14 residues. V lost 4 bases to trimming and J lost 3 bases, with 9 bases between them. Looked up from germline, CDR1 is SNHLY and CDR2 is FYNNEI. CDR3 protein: CASSVGGSNEKLFF. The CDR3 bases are TGTGCCAGCAGTGTGGGGGGTTCTAATGAAAAACTGTTTTTT.

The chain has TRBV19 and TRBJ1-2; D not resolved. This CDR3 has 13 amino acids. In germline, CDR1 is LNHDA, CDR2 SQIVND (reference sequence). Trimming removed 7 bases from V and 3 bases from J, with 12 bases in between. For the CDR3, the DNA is TGTGCCAGTAAAAGAGGCCAACACTATGGCTACACCTTC. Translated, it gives CASKRGQHYGYTF.

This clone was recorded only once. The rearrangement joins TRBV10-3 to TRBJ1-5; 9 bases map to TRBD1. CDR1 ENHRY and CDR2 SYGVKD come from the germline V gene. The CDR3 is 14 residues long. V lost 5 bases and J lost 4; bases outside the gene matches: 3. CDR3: CAISFGQGNQPQHF. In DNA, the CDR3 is TGTGCCATCAGTTTCGGACAGGGGAATCAGCCCCAGCATTTT.

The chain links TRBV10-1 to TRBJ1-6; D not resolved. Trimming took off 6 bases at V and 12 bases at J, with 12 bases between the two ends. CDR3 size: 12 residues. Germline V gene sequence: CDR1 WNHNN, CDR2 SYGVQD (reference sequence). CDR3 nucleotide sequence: TGCGCCAGCAGAGCTCCGTGCAGACCCCTCCACTTT. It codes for CASRAPCRPLHF.

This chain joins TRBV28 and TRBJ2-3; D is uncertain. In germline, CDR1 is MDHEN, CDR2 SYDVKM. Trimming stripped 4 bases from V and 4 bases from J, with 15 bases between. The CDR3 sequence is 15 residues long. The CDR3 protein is CASSSIVAYADTQYF. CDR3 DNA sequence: TGTGCCAGCAGTTCGATTGTAGCCTACGCAGATACGCAGTATTTT. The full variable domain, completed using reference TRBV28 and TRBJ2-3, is DVKVTQSSRYLVKRTGEKVFLECVQDMDHENMFWYRQDPGLGLRLIYFSYDVKMKEKGDIPEGYSVSREKKERFSLILESASTNQTSMYLCASSSIVAYADTQYFGPGTRLTVL.

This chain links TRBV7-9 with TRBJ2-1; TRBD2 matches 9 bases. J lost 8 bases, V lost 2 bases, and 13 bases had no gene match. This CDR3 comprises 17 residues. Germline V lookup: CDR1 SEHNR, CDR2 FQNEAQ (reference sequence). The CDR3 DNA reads TGTGCCAGCAGCTTATTGAGGCGGGAGGGCCGGTCCGATGAGCAGTTCTTC. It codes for CASSLLRREGRSDEQFF.

The CDR3 region has the DNA TGTGCCAGCAGCCAAGAAGGACTAGCGGGGCAAGAGACCCAGTACTTC. Amino acids: CASSQEGLAGQETQYF. The chain has TRBV4-2 and TRBJ2-5; 12 bases are a match to TRBD2. The CDR3 length is 16 residues. Trimming cost V 0 bases and J 2 bases; bases outside gene matches: 1. Looked up from germline, CDR1 is LGHNA and CDR2 is YNFKEQ.